This T cell receptor beta chain was identified in a study of technical replicates of blood from several donors. Assay: immunoSEQ multiplex PCR; the TCRdb copy retains only in-frame clones and omits some. The sample holds tens of thousands of clones; around 93% are singletons and the top ten take 0.35% to 0.45%. The sequenced sample was T cells isolated from PBMCs. The source of this sequence is a human donor in good health.

The DNA for the CDR3 is TGTGCCATCAGTGAATCGTCCAACACCATATATTTT. Translation gives CAISESSNTIYF. The V call is TRBV10-3, the J call TRBJ1-3; no definite D call. Germline loops: CDR1 ENHRY, CDR2 SYGVKD. This CDR3 spans 12 amino acids. The ends were cut back, 3 bases at V and 7 bases at J, with 7 bases in the middle.